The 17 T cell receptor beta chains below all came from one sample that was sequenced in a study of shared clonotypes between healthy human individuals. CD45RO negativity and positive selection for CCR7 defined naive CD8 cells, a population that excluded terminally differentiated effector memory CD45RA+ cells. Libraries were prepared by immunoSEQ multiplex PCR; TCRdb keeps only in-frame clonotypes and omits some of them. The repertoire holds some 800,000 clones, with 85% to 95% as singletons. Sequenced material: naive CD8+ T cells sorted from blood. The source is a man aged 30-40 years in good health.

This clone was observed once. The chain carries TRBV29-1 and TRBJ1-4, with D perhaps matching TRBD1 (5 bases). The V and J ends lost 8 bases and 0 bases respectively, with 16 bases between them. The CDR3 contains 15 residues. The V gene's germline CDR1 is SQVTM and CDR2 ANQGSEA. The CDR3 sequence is CSISRDGATNEKLFF. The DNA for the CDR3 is TGCAGCATATCCCGGGACGGCGCAACTAATGAAAAACTGTTTTTT.

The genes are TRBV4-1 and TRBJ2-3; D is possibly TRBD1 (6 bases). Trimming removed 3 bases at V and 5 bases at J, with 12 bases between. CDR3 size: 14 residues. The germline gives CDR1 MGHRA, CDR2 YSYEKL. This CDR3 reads CASSHMTGQDTQYF. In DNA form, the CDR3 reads TGCGCCAGCAGCCATATGACAGGACAAGATACGCAGTATTTT.

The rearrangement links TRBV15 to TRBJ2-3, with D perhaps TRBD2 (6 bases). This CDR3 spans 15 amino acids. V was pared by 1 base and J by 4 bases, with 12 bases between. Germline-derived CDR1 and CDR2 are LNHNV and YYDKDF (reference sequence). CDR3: CATSRVSGASDTQYF. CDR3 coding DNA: TGTGCCACCAGCAGAGTATCGGGAGCTTCAGATACGCAGTATTTT. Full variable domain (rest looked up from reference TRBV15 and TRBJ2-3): DAMVIQNPRYQVTQFGKPVTLSCSQTLNHNVMYWYQQKSSQAPKLLFHYYDKDFNNEADTPDNFQSRRPNTSFCFLDIRSPGLGDTAMYLCATSRVSGASDTQYFGPGTRLTVL.

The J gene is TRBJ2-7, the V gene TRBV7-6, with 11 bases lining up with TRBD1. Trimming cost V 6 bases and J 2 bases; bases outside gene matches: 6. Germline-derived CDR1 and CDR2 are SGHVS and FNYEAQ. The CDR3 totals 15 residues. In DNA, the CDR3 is TGTGCCAGCAGTTCGGGGACAGGGGGGACCTACGAGCAGTACTTC. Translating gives CASSSGTGGTYEQYF.

In DNA, the CDR3 is TGTGCCTGGAGTGTAGGGGATGAGCAGTTCTTC. It translates to CAWSVGDEQFF. The rearrangement uses TRBV30 and TRBJ2-1, with D perhaps matching TRBD1 (5 bases). The length of the CDR3 is 11 residues. Trimming removed 0 bases at V and 8 bases at J, with 5 bases between. Germline V gives CDR1 GTSNPN, CDR2 SVGIG (reference sequence).

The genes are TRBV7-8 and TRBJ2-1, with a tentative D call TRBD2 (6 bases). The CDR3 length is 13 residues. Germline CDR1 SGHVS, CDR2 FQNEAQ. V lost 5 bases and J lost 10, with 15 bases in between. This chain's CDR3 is CASSEVSRGEQFF. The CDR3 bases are TGTGCCAGCAGCGAAGTGAGTCGGGGGGAGCAGTTCTTC.

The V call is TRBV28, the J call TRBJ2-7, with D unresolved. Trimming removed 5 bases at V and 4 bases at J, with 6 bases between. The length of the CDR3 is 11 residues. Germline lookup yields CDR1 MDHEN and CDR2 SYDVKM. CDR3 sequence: CASSALYEQYF. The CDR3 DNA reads TGTGCCAGCAGTGCCCTTTACGAGCAGTACTTC.

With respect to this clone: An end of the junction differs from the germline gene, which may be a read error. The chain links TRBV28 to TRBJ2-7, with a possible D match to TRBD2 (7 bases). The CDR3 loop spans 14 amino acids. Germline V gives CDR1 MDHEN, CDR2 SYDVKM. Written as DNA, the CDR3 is TGTGCCAGCACTTTAGGGGGGGGTGGCTACGAGCAGTACTTC. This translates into CASTLGGGGYEQYF.

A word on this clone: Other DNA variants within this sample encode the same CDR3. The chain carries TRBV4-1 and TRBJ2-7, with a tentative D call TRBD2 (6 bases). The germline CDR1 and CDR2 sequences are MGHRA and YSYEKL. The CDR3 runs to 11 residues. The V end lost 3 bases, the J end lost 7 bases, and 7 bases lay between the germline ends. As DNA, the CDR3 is TGCGCCAGCAGCCAGGGGAGGGAGCAGTACTTC. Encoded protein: CASSQGREQYF.

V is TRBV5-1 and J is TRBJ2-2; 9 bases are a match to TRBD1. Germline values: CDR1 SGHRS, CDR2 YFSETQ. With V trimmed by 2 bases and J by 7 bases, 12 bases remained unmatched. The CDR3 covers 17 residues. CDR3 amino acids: CASSFHGQGFDFGELFF. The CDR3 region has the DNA TGCGCCAGCAGCTTCCATGGACAGGGGTTCGACTTCGGGGAGCTGTTTTTT.

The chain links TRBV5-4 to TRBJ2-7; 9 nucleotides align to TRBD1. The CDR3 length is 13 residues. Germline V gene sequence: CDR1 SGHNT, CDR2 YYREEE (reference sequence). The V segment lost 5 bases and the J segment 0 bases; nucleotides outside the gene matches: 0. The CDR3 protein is CASRDRGSYEQYF. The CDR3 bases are TGTGCCAGCAGGGACAGGGGCTCCTACGAGCAGTACTTC.

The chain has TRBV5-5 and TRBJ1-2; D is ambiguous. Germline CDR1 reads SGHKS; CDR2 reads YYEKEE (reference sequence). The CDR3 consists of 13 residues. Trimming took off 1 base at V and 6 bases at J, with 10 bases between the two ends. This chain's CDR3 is CASSLWELDGYTF. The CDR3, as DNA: TGTGCCAGCAGCTTGTGGGAATTGGATGGCTACACCTTC.

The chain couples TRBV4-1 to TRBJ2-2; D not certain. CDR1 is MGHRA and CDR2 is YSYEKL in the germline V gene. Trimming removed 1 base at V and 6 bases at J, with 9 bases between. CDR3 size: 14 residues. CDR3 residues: CASSQVRNPGELFF. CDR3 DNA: TGCGCCAGCAGCCAAGTACGGAATCCCGGGGAGCTGTTTTTT.

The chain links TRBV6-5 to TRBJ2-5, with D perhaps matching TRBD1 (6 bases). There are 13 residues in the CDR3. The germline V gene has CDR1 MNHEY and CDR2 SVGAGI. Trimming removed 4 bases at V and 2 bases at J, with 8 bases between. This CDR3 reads CASSSGQQETQYF. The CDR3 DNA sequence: TGTGCCAGCAGTTCGGGACAACAAGAGACCCAGTACTTC.

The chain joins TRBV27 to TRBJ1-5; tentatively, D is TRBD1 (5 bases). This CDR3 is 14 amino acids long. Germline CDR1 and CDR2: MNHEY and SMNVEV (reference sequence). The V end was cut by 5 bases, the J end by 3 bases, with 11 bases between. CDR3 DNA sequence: TGTGCCAGCAGTGCGGGACGGGTCAATCAGCCCCAGCATTTT. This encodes CASSAGRVNQPQHF.

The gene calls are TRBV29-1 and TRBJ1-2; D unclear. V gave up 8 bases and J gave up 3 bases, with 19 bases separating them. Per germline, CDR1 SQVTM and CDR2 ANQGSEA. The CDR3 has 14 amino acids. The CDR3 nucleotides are TGCAGCACCCCCGGGAGAGGGAAGGACTATGGCTACACCTTC. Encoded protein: CSTPGRGKDYGYTF. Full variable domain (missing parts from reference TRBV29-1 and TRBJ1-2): SAVISQKPSRDICQRGTSLTIQCQVDSQVTMMFWYRQQPGQSLTLIATANQGSEATYESGFVIDKFPISRPNLTFSTLTVSNMSPEDSSIYLCSTPGRGKDYGYTFGSGTRLTVV.

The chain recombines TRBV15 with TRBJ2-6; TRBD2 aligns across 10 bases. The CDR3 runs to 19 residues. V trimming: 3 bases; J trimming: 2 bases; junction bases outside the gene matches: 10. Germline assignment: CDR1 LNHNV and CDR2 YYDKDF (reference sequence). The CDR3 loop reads CATSSNLAGVVPGANVLTF. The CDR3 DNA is TGTGCCACCAGCAGCAATCTAGCGGGAGTGGTGCCTGGGGCCAACGTCCTGACTTTC. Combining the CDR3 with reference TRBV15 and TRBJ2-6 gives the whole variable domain DAMVIQNPRYQVTQFGKPVTLSCSQTLNHNVMYWYQQKSSQAPKLLFHYYDKDFNNEADTPDNFQSRRPNTSFCFLDIRSPGLGDTAMYLCATSSNLAGVVPGANVLTFGAGSRLTVL.